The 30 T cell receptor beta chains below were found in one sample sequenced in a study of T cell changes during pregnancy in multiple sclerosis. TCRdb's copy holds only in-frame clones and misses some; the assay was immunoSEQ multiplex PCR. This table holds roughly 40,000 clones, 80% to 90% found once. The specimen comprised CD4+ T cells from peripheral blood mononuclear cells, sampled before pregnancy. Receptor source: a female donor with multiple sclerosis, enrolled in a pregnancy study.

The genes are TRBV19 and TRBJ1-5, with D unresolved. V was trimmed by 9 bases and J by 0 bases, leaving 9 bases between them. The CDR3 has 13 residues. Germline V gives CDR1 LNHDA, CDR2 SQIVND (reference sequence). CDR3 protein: CASQDISNQPQHF. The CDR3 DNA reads TGTGCCAGCCAAGACATTAGCAATCAGCCCCAGCATTTT.

The CDR3 region has the DNA TGTGCCACCAGCAGCCACCAGACTAGCGGGAGGGCCTTTTGGAATGAGCAGTTCTTC. Amino acid sequence: CATSSHQTSGRAFWNEQFF. The genes are TRBV15 and TRBJ2-1, with 14 bases lining up with TRBD2. The J segment lost 7 bases and the V segment lost 3 bases, leaving 14 bases of the junction unmatched. The CDR3 is 19 residues long. Germline V gene lookup returns CDR1 LNHNV and CDR2 YYDKDF (reference sequence).

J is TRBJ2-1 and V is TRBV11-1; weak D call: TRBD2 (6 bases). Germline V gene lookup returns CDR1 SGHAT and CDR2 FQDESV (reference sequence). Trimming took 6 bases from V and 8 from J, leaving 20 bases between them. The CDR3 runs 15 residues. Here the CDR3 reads CASRVGLVGGHEQFF. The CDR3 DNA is TGTGCCAGCAGGGTAGGGTTGGTGGGGGGTCATGAGCAGTTCTTC. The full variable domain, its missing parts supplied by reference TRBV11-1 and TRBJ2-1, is EAEVAQSPRYKITEKSQAVAFWCDPISGHATLYWYRQILGQGPELLVQFQDESVVDDSQLPKDRFSAERLKGVDSTLKIQPAELGDSAMYLCASRVGLVGGHEQFFGPGTRLTVL.

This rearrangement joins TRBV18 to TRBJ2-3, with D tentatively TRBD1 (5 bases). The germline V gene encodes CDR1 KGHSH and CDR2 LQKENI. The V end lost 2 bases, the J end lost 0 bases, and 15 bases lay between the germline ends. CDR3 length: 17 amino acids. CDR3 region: CASSPVDRDLSTDTQYF. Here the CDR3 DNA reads TGTGCCAGCTCACCAGTCGACAGAGACTTAAGCACAGATACGCAGTATTTT.

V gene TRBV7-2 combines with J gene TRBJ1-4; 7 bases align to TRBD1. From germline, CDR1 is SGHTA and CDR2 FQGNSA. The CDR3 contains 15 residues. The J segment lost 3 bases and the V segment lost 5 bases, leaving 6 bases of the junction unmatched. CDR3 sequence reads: CASSLKTGSNEKLFF. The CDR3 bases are TGTGCCAGCAGCCTCAAGACAGGGTCTAATGAAAAACTGTTTTTT.

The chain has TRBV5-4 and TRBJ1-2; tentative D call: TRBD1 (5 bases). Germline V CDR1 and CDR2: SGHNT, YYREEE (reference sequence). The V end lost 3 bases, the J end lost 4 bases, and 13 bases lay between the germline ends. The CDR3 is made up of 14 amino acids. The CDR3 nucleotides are TGTGCCAGCAGCTGGGGGGGGGACGGCTATGGCTACACCTTC. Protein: CASSWGGDGYGYTF.

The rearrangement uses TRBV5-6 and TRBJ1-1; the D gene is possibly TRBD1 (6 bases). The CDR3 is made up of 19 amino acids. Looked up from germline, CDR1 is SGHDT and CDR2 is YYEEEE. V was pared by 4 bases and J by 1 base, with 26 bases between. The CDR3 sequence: CASSDRTRGAGVANTEAFF. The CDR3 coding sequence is TGTGCCAGCAGCGACCGAACCAGGGGCGCTGGTGTGGCGAACACTGAAGCTTTCTTT. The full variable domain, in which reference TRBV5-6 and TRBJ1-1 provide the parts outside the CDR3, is DAGVTQSPTHLIKTRGQQVTLRCSPKSGHDTVSWYQQALGQGPQFIFQYYEEEERQRGNFPDRFSGHQFPNYSSELNVNALLLGDSALYLCASSDRTRGAGVANTEAFFGQGTRLTVV.

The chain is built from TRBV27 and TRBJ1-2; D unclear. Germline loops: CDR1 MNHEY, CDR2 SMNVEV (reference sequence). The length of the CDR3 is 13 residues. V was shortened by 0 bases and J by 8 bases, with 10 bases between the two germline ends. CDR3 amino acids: CASSLSGMRGYTF. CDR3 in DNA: TGTGCCAGCAGTTTATCCGGTATGAGAGGCTACACCTTC.

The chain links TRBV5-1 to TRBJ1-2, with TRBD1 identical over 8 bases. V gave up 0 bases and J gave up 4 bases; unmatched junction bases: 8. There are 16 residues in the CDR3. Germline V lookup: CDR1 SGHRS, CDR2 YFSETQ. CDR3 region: CASSLDPQDRGYGYTF. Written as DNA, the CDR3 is TGCGCCAGCAGCTTGGACCCCCAAGACAGGGGCTATGGCTACACCTTC. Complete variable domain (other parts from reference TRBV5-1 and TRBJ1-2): KAGVTQTPRYLIKTRGQQVTLSCSPISGHRSVSWYQQTPGQGLQFLFEYFSETQRNKGNFPGRFSGRQFSNSRSEMNVSTLELGDSALYLCASSLDPQDRGYGYTFGSGTRLTVV.

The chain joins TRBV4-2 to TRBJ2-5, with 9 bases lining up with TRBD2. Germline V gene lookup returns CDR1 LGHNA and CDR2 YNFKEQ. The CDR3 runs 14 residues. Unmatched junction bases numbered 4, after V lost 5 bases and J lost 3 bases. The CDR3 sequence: CASSSTSGEETQYF. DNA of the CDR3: TGTGCCAGCAGCTCGACTAGCGGAGAAGAGACCCAGTACTTC.

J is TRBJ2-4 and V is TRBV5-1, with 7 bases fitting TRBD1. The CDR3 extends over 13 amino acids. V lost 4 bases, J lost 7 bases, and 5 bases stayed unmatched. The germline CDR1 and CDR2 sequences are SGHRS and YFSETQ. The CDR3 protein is CASSEQGQNIQYF. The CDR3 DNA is TGCGCCAGCAGCGAACAGGGGCAGAACATTCAGTACTTC.

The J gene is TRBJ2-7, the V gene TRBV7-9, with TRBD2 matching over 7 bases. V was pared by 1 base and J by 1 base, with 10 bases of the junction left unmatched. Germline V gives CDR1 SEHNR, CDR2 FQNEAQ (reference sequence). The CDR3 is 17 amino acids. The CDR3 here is CASSLGLASWSSYEQYF. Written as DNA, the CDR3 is TGTGCCAGCAGCTTAGGACTAGCTAGTTGGTCTTCCTACGAGCAGTACTTC.

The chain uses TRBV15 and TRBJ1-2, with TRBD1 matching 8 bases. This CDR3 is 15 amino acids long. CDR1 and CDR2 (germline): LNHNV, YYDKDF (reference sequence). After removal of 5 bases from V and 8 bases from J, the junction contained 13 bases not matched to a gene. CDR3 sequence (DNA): TGTGCCACCAGCTGGAGTCAGGGGGCTTTCGAGGGCTACACCTTC. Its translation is CATSWSQGAFEGYTF.

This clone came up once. CDR3: CASSLAYDRGIYNSPLHF. The CDR3 DNA reads as TGTGCCAGCAGCTTAGCTTACGACAGGGGGATCTATAATTCACCCCTCCACTTT. The chain recombines TRBV7-2 with TRBJ1-6; 9 bases are a match to TRBD1. From germline, CDR1 is SGHTA and CDR2 FQGNSA. There are 18 residues in the CDR3. The trim removed 0 bases at V and 3 bases at J, leaving 6 bases unmatched.

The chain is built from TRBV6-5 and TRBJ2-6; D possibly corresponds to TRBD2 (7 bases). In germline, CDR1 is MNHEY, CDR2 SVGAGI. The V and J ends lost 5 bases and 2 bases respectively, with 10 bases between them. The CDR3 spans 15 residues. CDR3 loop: CASSRGATGANVLTF. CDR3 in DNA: TGTGCCAGCAGTCGGGGGGCCACTGGGGCCAACGTCCTGACTTTC.

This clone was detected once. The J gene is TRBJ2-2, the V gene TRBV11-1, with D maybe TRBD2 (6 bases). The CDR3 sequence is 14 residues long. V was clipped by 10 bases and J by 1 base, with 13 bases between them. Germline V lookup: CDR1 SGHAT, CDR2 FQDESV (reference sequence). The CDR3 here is CATRRRGNTGELFF. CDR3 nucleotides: TGTGCCACCCGTCGGAGGGGGAACACCGGGGAGCTGTTTTTT.

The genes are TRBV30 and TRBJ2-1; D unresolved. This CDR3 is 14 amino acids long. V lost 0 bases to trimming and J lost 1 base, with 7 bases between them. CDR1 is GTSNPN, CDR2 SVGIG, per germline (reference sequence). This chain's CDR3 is CAWSVIPSYNEQFF. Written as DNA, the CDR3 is TGTGCCTGGAGTGTAATCCCTTCCTACAATGAGCAGTTCTTC.

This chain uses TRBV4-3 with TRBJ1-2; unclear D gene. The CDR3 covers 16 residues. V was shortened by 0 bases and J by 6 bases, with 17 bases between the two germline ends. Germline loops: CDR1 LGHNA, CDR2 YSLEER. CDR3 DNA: TGCGCCAGCAGCCAAGAGCTCAGGTCCCCTTTAGATGGCTACACCTTC. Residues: CASSQELRSPLDGYTF.

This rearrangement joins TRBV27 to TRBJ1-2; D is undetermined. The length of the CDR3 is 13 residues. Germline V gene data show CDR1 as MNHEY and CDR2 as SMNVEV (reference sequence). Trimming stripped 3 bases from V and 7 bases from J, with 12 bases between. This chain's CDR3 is CASSFTVGGGYTF. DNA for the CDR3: TGTGCCAGCAGTTTTACTGTGGGAGGTGGCTACACCTTC.

Here the CDR3 reads CASRNPGGGHEQFF. In nucleotides, the CDR3 is TGTGCCAGCAGAAACCCCGGAGGTGGGCATGAGCAGTTCTTC. This chain joins TRBV7-2 and TRBJ2-1; D is possibly TRBD2 (5 bases). V was cut by 6 bases and J by 8 bases, with 17 bases left in between. Per the germline V gene, CDR1 is SGHTA and CDR2 is FQGNSA. The CDR3 sequence is 14 residues long.

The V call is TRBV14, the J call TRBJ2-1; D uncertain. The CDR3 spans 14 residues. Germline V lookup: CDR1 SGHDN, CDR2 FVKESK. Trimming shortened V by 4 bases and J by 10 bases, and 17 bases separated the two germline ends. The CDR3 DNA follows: TGTGCCAGCAGCCCCCTAGGTGAGGCCTCCGAGCAGTTCTTC. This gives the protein CASSPLGEASEQFF.

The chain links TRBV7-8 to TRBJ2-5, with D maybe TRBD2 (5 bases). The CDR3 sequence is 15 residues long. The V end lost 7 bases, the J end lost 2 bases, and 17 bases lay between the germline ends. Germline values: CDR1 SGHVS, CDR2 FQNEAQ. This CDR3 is CASTQISRTQETQYF. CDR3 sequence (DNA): TGTGCCAGCACTCAGATTTCCAGGACTCAAGAGACCCAGTACTTC. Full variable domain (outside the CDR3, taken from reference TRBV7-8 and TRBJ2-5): GAGVSQSPRYKVAKRGQDVALRCDPISGHVSLFWYQQALGQGPEFLTYFQNEAQLDKSGLPSDRFFAERPEGSVSTLKIQRTQQEDSAVYLCASTQISRTQETQYFGPGTRLLVL.

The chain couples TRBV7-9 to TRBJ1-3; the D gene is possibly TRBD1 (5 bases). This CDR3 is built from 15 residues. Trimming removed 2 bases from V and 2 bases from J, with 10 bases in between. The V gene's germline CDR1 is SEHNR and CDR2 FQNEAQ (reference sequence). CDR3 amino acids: CASSLSGVTGNTIYF. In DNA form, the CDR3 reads TGTGCCAGCAGCTTATCGGGGGTGACTGGAAACACCATATATTTT.

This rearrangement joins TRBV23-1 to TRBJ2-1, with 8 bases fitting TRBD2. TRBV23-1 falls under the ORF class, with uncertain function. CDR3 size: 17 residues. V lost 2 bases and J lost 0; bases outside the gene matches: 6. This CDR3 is CASSQKVAGSSYNEQFF. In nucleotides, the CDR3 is TGCGCCAGCAGTCAAAAGGTAGCGGGGAGCTCCTACAATGAGCAGTTCTTC.

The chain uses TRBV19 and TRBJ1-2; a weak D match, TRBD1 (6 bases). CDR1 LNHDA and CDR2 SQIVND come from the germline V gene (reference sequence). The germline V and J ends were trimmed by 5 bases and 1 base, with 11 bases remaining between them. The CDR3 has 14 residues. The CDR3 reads CASSEGQNNYGYTF. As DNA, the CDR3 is TGTGCCAGTAGTGAGGGACAAAATAACTATGGCTACACCTTC.

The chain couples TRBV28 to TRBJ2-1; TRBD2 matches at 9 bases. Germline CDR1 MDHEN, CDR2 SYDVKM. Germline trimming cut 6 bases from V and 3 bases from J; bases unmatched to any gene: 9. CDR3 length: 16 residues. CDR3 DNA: TGTGCCAGCAGGAATTCCGGGACTAGCTTCTACAATGAGCAGTTCTTC. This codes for CASRNSGTSFYNEQFF. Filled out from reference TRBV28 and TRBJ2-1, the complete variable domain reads DVKVTQSSRYLVKRTGEKVFLECVQDMDHENMFWYRQDPGLGLRLIYFSYDVKMKEKGDIPEGYSVSREKKERFSLILESASTNQTSMYLCASRNSGTSFYNEQFFGPGTRLTVL.

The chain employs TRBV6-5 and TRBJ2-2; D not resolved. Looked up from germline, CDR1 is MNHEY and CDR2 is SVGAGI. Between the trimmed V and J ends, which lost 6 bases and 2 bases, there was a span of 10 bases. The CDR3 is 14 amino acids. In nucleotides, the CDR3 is TGTGCCAGCAGACAGACACCCAACACCGGGGAGCTGTTTTTT. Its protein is CASRQTPNTGELFF.

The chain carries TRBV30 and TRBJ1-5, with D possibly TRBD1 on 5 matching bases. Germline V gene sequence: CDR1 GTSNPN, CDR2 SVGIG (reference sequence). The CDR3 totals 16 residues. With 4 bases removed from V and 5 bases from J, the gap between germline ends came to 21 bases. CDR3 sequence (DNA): TGTGCCTGGAAATCACGTCAGGGTGGTCTGGATCAGCCCCAGCATTTT. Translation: CAWKSRQGGLDQPQHF.

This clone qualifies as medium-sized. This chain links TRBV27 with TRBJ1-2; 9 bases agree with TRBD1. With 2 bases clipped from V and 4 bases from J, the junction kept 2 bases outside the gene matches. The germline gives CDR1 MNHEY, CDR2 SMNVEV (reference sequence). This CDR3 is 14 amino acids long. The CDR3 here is CASSLRDRVYGYTF. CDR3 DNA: TGTGCCAGCAGTTTAAGGGACAGGGTCTATGGCTACACCTTC.

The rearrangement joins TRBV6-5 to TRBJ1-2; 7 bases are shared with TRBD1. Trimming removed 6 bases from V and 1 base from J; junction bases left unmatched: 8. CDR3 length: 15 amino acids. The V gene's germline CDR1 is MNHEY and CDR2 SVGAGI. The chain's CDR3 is CASSGLGTDNYGYTF. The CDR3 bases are TGTGCCAGCAGCGGATTAGGGACAGATAACTATGGCTACACCTTC.